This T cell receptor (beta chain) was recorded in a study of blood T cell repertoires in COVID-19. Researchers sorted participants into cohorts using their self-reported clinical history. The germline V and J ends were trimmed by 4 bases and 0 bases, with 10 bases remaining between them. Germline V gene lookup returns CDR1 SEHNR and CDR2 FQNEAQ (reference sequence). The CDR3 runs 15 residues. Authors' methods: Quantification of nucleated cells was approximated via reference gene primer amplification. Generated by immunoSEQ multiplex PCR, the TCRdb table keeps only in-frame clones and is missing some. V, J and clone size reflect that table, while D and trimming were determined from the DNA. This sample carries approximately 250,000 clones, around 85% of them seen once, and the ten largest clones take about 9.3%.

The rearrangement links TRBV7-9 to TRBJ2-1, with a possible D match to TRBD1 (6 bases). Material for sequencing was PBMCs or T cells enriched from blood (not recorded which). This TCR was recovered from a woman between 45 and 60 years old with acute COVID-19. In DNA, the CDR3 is TGTGCCAGCAGCTCATACAGGGACTCCTACAATGAGCAGTTCTTC. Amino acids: CASSSYRDSYNEQFF.